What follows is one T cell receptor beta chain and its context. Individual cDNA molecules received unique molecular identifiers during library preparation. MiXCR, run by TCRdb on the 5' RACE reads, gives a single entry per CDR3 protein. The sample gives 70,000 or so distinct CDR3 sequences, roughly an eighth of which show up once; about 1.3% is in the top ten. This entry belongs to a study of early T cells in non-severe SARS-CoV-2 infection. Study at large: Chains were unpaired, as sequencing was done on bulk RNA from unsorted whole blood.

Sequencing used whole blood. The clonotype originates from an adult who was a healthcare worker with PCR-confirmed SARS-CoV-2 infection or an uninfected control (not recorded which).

The CDR3 spells CAISELGEHEQFF. Written as DNA, the CDR3 is TGTGCCATCAGTGAGTTGGGGGAACATGAGCAGTTCTTC. This sequence joins TRBV10-3 and TRBJ2-1; D assignment may be TRBD1 or TRBD2 (5 bases each). Trimming removed 1 base from V and 8 bases from J, with 9 bases in between. The CDR3 length is 13 residues. The germline gives CDR1 ENHRY, CDR2 SYGVKD.